This T cell receptor beta chain was identified in a study of shared clonotypes between healthy human individuals (dated by TCRdb to the early 2020s). With respect to the entire study: A couple of women and a few men aged 18 to 49 years were included in the cohort. Blood TCR repertoires of five healthy adults were deeply sequenced to estimate repertoire size and the extent of clonotype sharing between individuals. Different laboratories and diverse techniques were used to prepare libraries and sequence TCR repertoires, to increase sequencing depth and limit assay-specific biases. Leukapheresis yielded between about 0.94 and 10 billion PBMCs per donor. Overall study results and their limits: Pairwise subsampling indicated that sequencing depth was expected to affect the degree of clonotype sharing among donors. Only blood was sampled, and tissue TCR repertoires likely differ from those in blood. The genetic and exposure-history diversity represented was limited by the small number of donors.

In regard to this clone: Its specific antigen is unknown. It has no much larger one-base neighbor in the sample; base qualities were not kept.

Taken from the germline V gene (reference sequence), the CDR1 and CDR2 loops are LNHDA and SQIVND. The V end gives up 5 bases and the J end 3 bases, leaving 4 bases in the junction not matched to a gene. The CDR3 covers 15 residues, taking in both the cysteine and the phenylalanine. CDR3 DNA is the only sequence kept; it has 45 bases, read in frame from the first base. The donors were healthy, HIV-negative adults with no recently reported acute infections or vaccinations. All donors were Caucasian adults living in Nashville, Tennessee, USA. For unsorted samples, 90 million or so PBMCs were counted and genomic DNA was extracted with the QIAamp DNA Blood Mini kit. After blood collection by leukapheresis, PBMCs were isolated using Ficoll-Histopaque density gradient centrifugation and then cryopreserved in the vapor phase of liquid nitrogen. TCR CDR3 regions were amplified from genomic DNA by multiplex PCR using the deep immunoSEQ assay. Genomic DNA extracted from each cell subset was distributed evenly over all wells of several immunoSEQ 96-well plates, and each plate served as one replicate. Each replicate PCR for unsorted PBMC received about 0.3 ug genomic DNA, equal to around 30,000 T cell genomes. Genomic DNA from unsorted PBMC was sequenced over ten immunoSEQ deep assay plates. The purified libraries were quantified using a Qubit 3.0 fluorometer, sized with a Bioanalyzer 2100, and then quantified again using the KAPA Library Quantification kit. A separate single-read 150-cycle Illumina NextSeq 550 flow cell was used to sequence each immunoSEQ 96-well plate. From the authors' description of their analysis: Because the immunoSEQ output held only junctional sequences and lacked quality scores, the filtering could not match the filtering applied to full-length reads. To assign V/J genes and CDR3, sequences were annotated against IMGT germline references using PyIR, a Python wrapper for IgBLAST v1.9. Reads with weak V/J assignments (E-value above 1e-6), missing CDR3, stop codons, out-of-frame junctions, or ambiguous translated residues were removed. A V3J clonotype was defined by an identical inferred V gene, J gene, and CDR3 amino acid sequence. The percentage overlap between two repertoires was calculated by dividing the number of shared unique clonotypes by the size of the smaller repertoire. Repertoire richness was assessed with RTK rarefaction, the Chao1 estimator, and Recon v2.1 estimates of unobserved clonotypes. In TCRdb, the immuneACCESS table is reduced to in-frame sequences with V and J assigned. These tables do not hold every clone; where another copy was compared, an unresolved V gene accounts for under half, and the others remain unexplained. V and J calls and clone size come straight from that table; D and trimming were deduced from the DNA. This sample has around 480,000 clones in its table, and roughly 79% of those were observed once. The ten largest account for roughly an eighth of the sample.

The sequence came from a woman aged 35 to 49 in good health. Some clones in this sample may be carry-over from other donors' samples. The V and J segments used are TRBV19 and TRBJ2-2; TRBD1 matches 9 bases in the middle. Sequencing input: PBMCs. The DNA sequence reads TGTGCCAGTAGTCCACAGGGGGCGCACACCGGGGAGCTGTTTTTT. It translates to CASSPQGAHTGELFF.